The present entry profiles one TCR beta chain with its context. Naivety among CD8 cells was defined by CD45RO negativity and positive CCR7 selection, thereby excluding terminally differentiated effector memory CD45RA+ cells. These data are taken from a study of shared clonotypes between healthy human individuals. This CDR3 has 16 residues. Trimming at V came to 4 bases and at J to 4 bases, leaving 5 bases not matched to a gene. CDR1 is SGHNT, CDR2 YENEEA, per germline. Sequenced by immunoSEQ multiplex PCR; TCRdb stores in-frame clones only, minus some. This sample has about 820,000 clones; about 92% occur once, and the top ten carry 24%.

Sample: naive CD8+ T cells sorted from blood. The genes are TRBV11-3 and TRBJ2-2, with 11 bases lining up with TRBD1. This clonotype was obtained from a man between 25 and 39 years old in good health. CDR3 sequence: CASSSRTGGFTGELFF. DNA of the CDR3: TGTGCCAGCAGCTCGAGGACAGGGGGCTTCACCGGGGAGCTGTTTTTT.